The clone carrying this T cell receptor (beta chain) was counted once. Its matching antigen is unknown. The data were taken from a study of CD8 T cells in Susac syndrome. Random hexamers served to reverse transcribe about 0.5 to 1 ug RNA. An immunoSEQ multiplex PCR amplified TCR beta CDR3 over 54 Vbeta and 13 Jbeta. MiXCR was run by TCRdb on the immunoSEQ multiplex PCR reads, yielding one entry per CDR3 protein. Here the sample spans about 200,000 distinct CDR3 sequences, about 95% being singletons. Germline V CDR1 and CDR2: DFQATT, SNEGSKA (reference sequence). CDR3 length: 14 residues. Trimming took 4 bases from V and 0 from J, leaving 10 bases between them. Points from the study as a whole: It was acknowledged in the study that the number of individuals who were included in its TCR sequencing and HLA analysis was relatively small.

What was sequenced was CD4+ T cells from PBMCs. This receptor was identified in a human donor in good health. The chain couples TRBV20-1 to TRBJ2-1, with a possible D match to TRBD2 (5 bases). CDR3 in DNA: TGCAGTGCTATAGCGCCGAGCTCCTACAATGAGCAGTTCTTC. This encodes CSAIAPSSYNEQFF.